The present entry profiles one T cell receptor beta chain with its context. Original analysis: For nucleated cells, counts were estimated from reference gene primer amplification. Generated by immunoSEQ multiplex PCR, the TCRdb table keeps only in-frame clones and is missing some. V, J and clone size are those of that table, while D and trimming were read from the DNA. This sample has 200,000 to 250,000 clones, with around nine tenths found just once. This record comes from a study of blood T cell repertoires in COVID-19. In the study overall: Some COVID-19 samples were acute and others convalescent; all came from the United States, Italy and Spain. T cells, B-cell-depleted T cells, or PBMCs supplied cDNA or gDNA.

This CDR3 contains 13 residues. Losses at the gene ends were 5 bases for V and 8 bases for J; bases not matched to a gene: 7. Germline V CDR1 and CDR2: MNHEY, SVGAGI. The J gene is TRBJ1-2, the V gene TRBV6-5; TRBD1 agrees at 8 bases. The specimen sequenced was peripheral blood. The receptor was derived from a woman between 40 and 50 years old who had recovered from COVID-19. The CDR3 loop is CASSPTGDRGYTF. In DNA, the CDR3 is TGTGCCAGCAGTCCGACAGGGGACAGGGGCTACACCTTC.